These 27 T cell receptor beta chains originate from one sample sequenced in a study of shared clonotypes between healthy human individuals. Repertoires were generated with immunoSEQ multiplex PCR, while TCRdb's copy carries only in-frame clones and drops some. The sample holds more than 900,000 clones, 78% seen once. Sequences were obtained from memory CD4+ T cells from PBMCs. Subset specified: CD45RA-negative fraction. Receptor source: a man aged 18 to 29 in good health. Some clones in this sample may be carry-over from other donors' samples.

The chain recombines TRBV7-2 with TRBJ2-1; TRBD2 matches 7 bases. Germline V lookup: CDR1 SGHTA, CDR2 FQGNSA. The CDR3 contains 16 residues. Trimming cost V 5 bases and J 5 bases; bases outside gene matches: 12. CDR3 protein: CASSPVVGAGHNEQFF. CDR3 DNA: TGTGCCAGCAGCCCTGTGGTAGGAGCGGGACACAATGAGCAGTTCTTC. Full variable domain (rest looked up from reference TRBV7-2 and TRBJ2-1): GAGVSQSPSNKVTEKGKDVELRCDPISGHTALYWYRQSLGQGLEFLIYFQGNSAPDKSGLPSDRFSAERTGGSVSTLTIQRTQQEDSAVYLCASSPVVGAGHNEQFFGPGTRLTVL.

The chain recombines TRBV4-2 with TRBJ1-5; possible D gene TRBD1, 6 bases. There are 15 residues in the CDR3. Germline lookup yields CDR1 LGHNA and CDR2 YNFKEQ. Trimming removed 3 bases from V and 6 bases from J, with 15 bases in between. This CDR3 reads CASSHGGGQGQPQHF. The CDR3 nucleotides are TGTGCCAGCAGCCATGGTGGGGGGCAAGGTCAGCCCCAGCATTTT.

The chain combines TRBV4-2 with TRBJ2-7; TRBD1 or TRBD2 may be the D gene (5 bases each). The CDR3 runs to 15 residues. V lost 4 bases and J 3 bases, leaving 16 bases between the germline ends. CDR1 is LGHNA, CDR2 YNFKEQ, per germline. In DNA, the CDR3 is TGTGCCAGCAGCCTGACCAGGGACGCAGACTACGAGCAGTACTTC. Amino acid sequence: CASSLTRDADYEQYF.

V and J are TRBV18 and TRBJ2-5; 7 bases are shared with TRBD1. J was trimmed by 1 base and V by 3 bases; bases with no gene match: 5. Germline CDR1 KGHSH, CDR2 LQKENI. The CDR3 extends over 15 amino acids. DNA for the CDR3: TGTGCCAGCTCACCGAACAGGGGACCCCAAGAGACCCAGTACTTC. The encoded protein is CASSPNRGPQETQYF.

This sequence joins TRBV27 and TRBJ2-5; 7 nucleotides agree with TRBD1. V lost 6 bases to trimming and J lost 1 base; unmatched junction nucleotides: 8. The CDR3 loop spans 15 amino acids. The germline CDR1 and CDR2 sequences are MNHEY and SMNVEV (reference sequence). The CDR3 DNA sequence: TGTGCCAGCAGCCGCGGACAGGCCTTCCAAGAGACCCAGTACTTC. Its translation: CASSRGQAFQETQYF.

This clone was recorded a few times. This sequence joins TRBV30 and TRBJ1-5, with D uncertain. Germline V gene lookup returns CDR1 GTSNPN and CDR2 SVGIG (reference sequence). The CDR3 length is 14 residues. V lost 2 bases and J 0 bases, leaving 8 bases between the germline ends. The CDR3 nucleotides are TGTGCCTGGAGTAAAGGGATTAGCAATCAGCCCCAGCATTTT. This codes for CAWSKGISNQPQHF.

The V gene is TRBV7-2, the J gene TRBJ2-1; possible D gene TRBD2, 6 bases. The CDR3 runs to 17 residues. From germline, CDR1 is SGHTA and CDR2 FQGNSA. Trimming cost V 3 bases and J 3 bases, with 18 bases left between them. CDR3 in DNA: TGTGCCAGCAGCTTTCCGGCTGGAGGGCCCAACTACAATGAGCAGTTCTTC. It translates to CASSFPAGGPNYNEQFF.

CDR3 protein: CASSVGGGFYEQYF. CDR3 DNA sequence: TGTGCCAGCAGTGTCGGCGGGGGATTCTACGAGCAGTACTTC. The chain carries TRBV28 and TRBJ2-7; TRBD2 matches at 7 bases. The length of the CDR3 is 14 residues. The germline V gene has CDR1 MDHEN and CDR2 SYDVKM. After removal of 5 bases from V and 3 bases from J, the junction contained 7 bases not matched to a gene.

This chain joins TRBV5-1 and TRBJ1-1; 9 positions match TRBD1. The V segment lost 5 bases and the J segment 2 bases; nucleotides outside the gene matches: 10. This CDR3 has 16 residues. Germline loops: CDR1 SGHRS, CDR2 YFSETQ. CDR3 loop: CASSAGTGSGNTEAFF. The CDR3 bases are TGCGCCAGCAGTGCCGGGACAGGGTCGGGAAACACTGAAGCTTTCTTT.

As regards this clone: The sample carries other DNA sequences with the same CDR3. This chain uses TRBV28 with TRBJ2-7, with 7 bases that match TRBD2. Germline V gives CDR1 MDHEN, CDR2 SYDVKM. V shed 4 bases, J shed 2 bases, and the junction held 8 bases outside the gene matches. There are 15 residues in the CDR3. CDR3 amino acids: CASSSPGTTPYEQYF. Written as DNA, the CDR3 is TGTGCCAGCAGTTCCCCCGGGACTACGCCCTACGAGCAGTACTTC.

The chain links TRBV5-1 to TRBJ2-1; D possibly corresponds to TRBD2 (6 bases). CDR1 SGHRS and CDR2 YFSETQ come from the germline V gene. There are 14 residues in the CDR3. V was trimmed by 4 bases and J by 3 bases, leaving 11 bases between them. CDR3 residues: CASSPSEYYNEQFF. The CDR3 region has the DNA TGCGCCAGCAGCCCTAGCGAATACTACAATGAGCAGTTCTTC. The whole variable domain, filled in from reference TRBV5-1 and TRBJ2-1, reads KAGVTQTPRYLIKTRGQQVTLSCSPISGHRSVSWYQQTPGQGLQFLFEYFSETQRNKGNFPGRFSGRQFSNSRSEMNVSTLELGDSALYLCASSPSEYYNEQFFGPGTRLTVL.

This clone has only a few counts. The rearrangement links TRBV5-1 to TRBJ1-2; 8 bases agree with TRBD1. Germline loops: CDR1 SGHRS, CDR2 YFSETQ. J gave up 3 bases and V 4 bases, and 5 bases lay outside the gene matches. The length of the CDR3 is 14 residues. The CDR3 here is CASSIGQGDYGYTF. CDR3 DNA: TGCGCCAGCAGCATAGGACAGGGCGACTATGGCTACACCTTC.

The chain carries TRBV28 and TRBJ2-4; D may correspond to TRBD1 or TRBD2 (6 bases each). The germline V and J ends were trimmed by 11 bases and 3 bases, with 17 bases remaining between them. The germline gives CDR1 MDHEN, CDR2 SYDVKM. The CDR3 sequence is 14 residues long. CDR3 coding DNA: TGTGCCGTTAGGGGGGAGAGGGGCAAAAACATTCAGTACTTC. It is translated as CAVRGERGKNIQYF.

The V gene is TRBV10-1, the J gene TRBJ1-5; no reliable D call. Germline CDR1 WNHNN, CDR2 SYGVQD (reference sequence). The germline V and J ends were trimmed by 7 bases and 6 bases, with 10 bases remaining between them. The CDR3 covers 12 residues. In nucleotides, the CDR3 is TGCGCCAGCACCGTAATGGGTCAGCCCCAGCATTTT. Protein: CASTVMGQPQHF.

The J gene is TRBJ2-2, the V gene TRBV7-9, with TRBD2 matching over 8 bases. CDR3 size: 15 residues. Germline V gene data show CDR1 as SEHNR and CDR2 as FQNEAQ (reference sequence). The junction had 7 bases not matched to a gene; V was cut back by 6 bases and J by 4 bases. CDR3 residues: CASSYSGKSTGELFF. The CDR3 DNA is TGTGCCAGCAGTTATAGCGGGAAGAGCACCGGGGAGCTGTTTTTT. The entire variable domain, with the rest obtained from reference TRBV7-9 and TRBJ2-2, is as follows: DTGVSQNPRHKITKRGQNVTFRCDPISEHNRLYWYRQTLGQGPEFLTYFQNEAQLEKSRLLSDRFSAERPKGSFSTLEIQRTEQGDSAMYLCASSYSGKSTGELFFGEGSRLTVL.

This chain joins TRBV7-3 and TRBJ2-2; perhaps D is TRBD1 or TRBD2 (5 bases each). Per germline, CDR1 SGHTA and CDR2 FQGTGA. The ends were cut back, 5 bases at V and 2 bases at J, with 9 bases in the middle. This CDR3 comprises 14 residues. The CDR3 sequence is CASSRDHNTGELFF. For the CDR3, the DNA is TGTGCCAGCAGCCGGGACCATAACACCGGGGAGCTGTTTTTT.

CDR3 loop: CASSSTSGSGTGELFF. As DNA, the CDR3 is TGTGCCAGCAGCTCTACTAGCGGGAGCGGCACCGGGGAGCTGTTTTTT. The rearrangement joins TRBV28 to TRBJ2-2; 11 nucleotides line up with TRBD2. The germline V gene has CDR1 MDHEN and CDR2 SYDVKM. This CDR3 comprises 16 residues. The trim removed 6 bases at V and 4 bases at J, leaving 7 bases unmatched.

A remark on this clone: At the DNA level, this CDR3 is encoded by other sequences in the same sample as well. The chain carries TRBV19 and TRBJ2-1; D is undetermined. The CDR3 covers 13 residues. Germline CDR1 is LNHDA and CDR2 is SQIVND (reference sequence). V lost 5 bases and J lost 1, with 6 bases in between. The CDR3 region has the DNA TGTGCCAGTAGTTACGGTTCCTACAATGAGCAGTTCTTC. It translates to CASSYGSYNEQFF.

V and J are TRBV9 and TRBJ2-4, with D perhaps being TRBD1 or TRBD2 (5 bases each). V gave up 0 bases and J gave up 2 bases, with 15 bases separating them. The CDR3 is made up of 17 amino acids. Germline CDR1 is SGDLS and CDR2 is YYNGEE. The CDR3: CASSVGDAGRTKNIQYF. DNA of the CDR3: TGTGCCAGCAGCGTAGGGGATGCAGGGAGAACCAAAAACATTCAGTACTTC.

V is TRBV28 and J is TRBJ1-4, with a weak D call TRBD1 (5 bases). Germline V gene lookup returns CDR1 MDHEN and CDR2 SYDVKM. This CDR3 has 15 amino acids. V was shortened by 8 bases and J by 5 bases, with 18 bases between the two germline ends. As DNA, the CDR3 is TGTGCCAGCGGCCCCTCGGGTGGGGGGAATGAAAAACTGTTTTTT. This codes for CASGPSGGGNEKLFF.

Only one count was recorded for this clone. The chain couples TRBV4-1 to TRBJ2-7; D is uncertain. The CDR3 runs to 15 residues. Germline V lookup: CDR1 MGHRA, CDR2 YSYEKL. With 0 bases removed from V and 3 bases from J, the gap between germline ends came to 12 bases. DNA for the CDR3: TGCGCCAGCAGCCAAGATGTCAGCCTTTACTACGAGCAGTACTTC. It encodes CASSQDVSLYYEQYF.

This rearrangement joins TRBV7-9 to TRBJ1-2, with 9 nucleotides matching TRBD1. This CDR3 is built from 13 residues. Germline V gene lookup returns CDR1 SEHNR and CDR2 FQNEAQ (reference sequence). V shed 0 bases, J shed 10 bases, and the junction held 3 bases outside the gene matches. The CDR3 coding sequence is TGTGCCAGCAGCTTAGCTCGGACAGGGGCCTACACCTTC. This sequence encodes CASSLARTGAYTF. The full variable domain, completed using reference TRBV7-9 and TRBJ1-2, is DTGVSQNPRHKITKRGQNVTFRCDPISEHNRLYWYRQTLGQGPEFLTYFQNEAQLEKSRLLSDRFSAERPKGSFSTLEIQRTEQGDSAMYLCASSLARTGAYTFGSGTRLTVV.

The DNA of the CDR3 is TGCGCCAGCAGCCCGACAGGGGTGAACTATGGCTACACCTTC. It encodes CASSPTGVNYGYTF. The V gene is TRBV5-1, the J gene TRBJ1-2, with TRBD1 matching 8 bases. With 4 bases clipped from V and 2 bases from J, the junction kept 4 bases outside the gene matches. The CDR3 sequence is 14 residues long. The germline V gene encodes CDR1 SGHRS and CDR2 YFSETQ.

The chain couples TRBV7-9 to TRBJ2-7; 9 positions agree with TRBD2. The V gene end was trimmed by 3 bases and the J gene end by 7 bases; junction bases not matched to a gene: 7. The CDR3 is 14 amino acids. Per germline, CDR1 SEHNR and CDR2 FQNEAQ (reference sequence). CDR3 nucleotides: TGTGCCAGCAGCTTTCCGGGACTAGCCCCGGAGCAGTACTTC. The encoded protein is CASSFPGLAPEQYF.

This clone was observed a few times. The chain has TRBV30 and TRBJ2-1; TRBD2 agrees at 7 bases. Trimming took 4 bases from V and 4 from J; bases not matched to a gene: 13. CDR1 and CDR2 (germline): GTSNPN, SVGIG (reference sequence). The CDR3 runs 16 residues. CDR3 in amino acids: CAWTTGGAHRYNEQFF. The CDR3 coding sequence is TGTGCCTGGACCACGGGGGGAGCGCACCGATACAATGAGCAGTTCTTC.

The sample holds one count of this clone. The chain recombines TRBV18 with TRBJ2-5; D assignment may be TRBD1 or TRBD2 (6 bases each). This CDR3 comprises 15 residues. V was trimmed by 1 base and J by 0 bases, leaving 9 bases between them. The germline V gene encodes CDR1 KGHSH and CDR2 LQKENI. As DNA, the CDR3 is TGTGCCAGCTCACCACGTGGGGGGCACCAAGAGACCCAGTACTTC. Translated, it gives CASSPRGGHQETQYF.

In this sample, this clone turned up a few times. The chain joins TRBV30 to TRBJ2-1; D perhaps matches TRBD2 (5 bases). The CDR3 length is 13 residues. The germline V gene has CDR1 GTSNPN and CDR2 SVGIG (reference sequence). V was shortened by 5 bases and J by 8 bases, with 16 bases between the two germline ends. CDR3 sequence: CAWGSLARDEQFF. CDR3 nucleotides: TGTGCCTGGGGATCCTTGGCGAGGGATGAGCAGTTCTTC. The full variable domain, in which reference TRBV30 and TRBJ2-1 provide the parts outside the CDR3, is SQTIHQWPATLVQPVGSPLSLECTVEGTSNPNLYWYRQAAGRGLQLLFYSVGIGQISSEVPQNLSASRPQDRQFILSSKKLLLSDSGFYLCAWGSLARDEQFFGPGTRLTVL.